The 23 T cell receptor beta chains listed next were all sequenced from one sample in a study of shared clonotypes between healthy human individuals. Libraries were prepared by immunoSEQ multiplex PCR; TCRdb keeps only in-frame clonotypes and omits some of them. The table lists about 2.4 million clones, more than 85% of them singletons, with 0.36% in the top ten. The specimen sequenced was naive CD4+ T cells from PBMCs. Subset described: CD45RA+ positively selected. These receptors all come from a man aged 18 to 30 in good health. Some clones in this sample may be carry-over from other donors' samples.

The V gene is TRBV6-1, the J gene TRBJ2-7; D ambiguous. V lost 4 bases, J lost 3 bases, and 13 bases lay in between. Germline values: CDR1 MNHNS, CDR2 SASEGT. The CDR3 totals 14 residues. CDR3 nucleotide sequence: TGTGCCAGCAGTGCTTCCAGGCGGAACTACGAGCAGTACTTC. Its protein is CASSASRRNYEQYF.

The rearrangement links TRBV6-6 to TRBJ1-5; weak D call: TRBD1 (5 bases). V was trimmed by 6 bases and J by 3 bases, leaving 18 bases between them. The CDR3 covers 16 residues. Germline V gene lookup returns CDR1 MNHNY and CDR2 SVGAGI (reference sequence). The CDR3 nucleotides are TGTGCCAGCAGCGACACACGGCAGGGAGTCAATCAGCCCCAGCATTTT. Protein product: CASSDTRQGVNQPQHF.

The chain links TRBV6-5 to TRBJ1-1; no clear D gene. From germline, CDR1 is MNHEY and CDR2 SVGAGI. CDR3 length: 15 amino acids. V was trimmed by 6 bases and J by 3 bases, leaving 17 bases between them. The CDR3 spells CASRRLGNSDTEAFF. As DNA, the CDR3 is TGTGCCAGCAGGAGGCTTGGAAATTCGGACACTGAAGCTTTCTTT.

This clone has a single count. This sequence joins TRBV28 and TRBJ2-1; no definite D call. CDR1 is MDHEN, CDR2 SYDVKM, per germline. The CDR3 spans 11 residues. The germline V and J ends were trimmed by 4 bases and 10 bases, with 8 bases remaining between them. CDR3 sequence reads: CASSSVTEQFF. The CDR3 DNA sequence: TGTGCCAGCAGTTCCGTAACGGAGCAGTTCTTC.

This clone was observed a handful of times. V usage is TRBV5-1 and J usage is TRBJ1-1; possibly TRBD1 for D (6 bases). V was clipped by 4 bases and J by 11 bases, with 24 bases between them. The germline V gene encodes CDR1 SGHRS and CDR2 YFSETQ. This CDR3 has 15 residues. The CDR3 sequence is CASSQTPGDMGVAFF. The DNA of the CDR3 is TGCGCCAGCAGCCAGACCCCAGGGGACATGGGGGTGGCTTTCTTT.

CDR3 amino acids: CASSPLSGRLATNEKLFF. The CDR3 nucleotides are TGTGCCAGCTCACCCCTGTCGGGCAGGCTTGCAACTAATGAAAAACTGTTTTTT. The V call is TRBV18, the J call TRBJ1-4; D gene unclear. Germline lookup yields CDR1 KGHSH and CDR2 LQKENI. The CDR3 length is 18 residues. V lost 3 bases and J 0 bases, leaving 17 bases between the germline ends.

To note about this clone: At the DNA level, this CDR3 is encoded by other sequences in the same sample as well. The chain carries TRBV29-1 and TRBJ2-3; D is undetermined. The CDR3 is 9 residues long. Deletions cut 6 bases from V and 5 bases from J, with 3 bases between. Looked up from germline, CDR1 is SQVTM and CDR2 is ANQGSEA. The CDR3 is CSVGDTQYF. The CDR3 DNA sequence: TGCAGCGTAGGAGATACGCAGTATTTT.

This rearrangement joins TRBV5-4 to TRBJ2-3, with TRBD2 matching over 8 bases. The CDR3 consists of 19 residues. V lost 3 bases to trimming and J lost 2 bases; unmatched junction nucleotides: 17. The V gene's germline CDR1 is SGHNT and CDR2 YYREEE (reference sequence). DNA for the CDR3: TGTGCCAGCAGCTCGGGAGGGCTAGCGGCCCCAAAGCTCACAGATACGCAGTATTTT. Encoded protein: CASSSGGLAAPKLTDTQYF.

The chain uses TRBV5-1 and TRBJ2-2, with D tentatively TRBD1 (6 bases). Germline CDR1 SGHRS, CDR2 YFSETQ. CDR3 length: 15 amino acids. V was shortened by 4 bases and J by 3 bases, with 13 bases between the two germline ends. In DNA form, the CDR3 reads TGCGCCAGCAGCCCCGGGGACACTTACACCGGGGAGCTGTTTTTT. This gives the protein CASSPGDTYTGELFF.

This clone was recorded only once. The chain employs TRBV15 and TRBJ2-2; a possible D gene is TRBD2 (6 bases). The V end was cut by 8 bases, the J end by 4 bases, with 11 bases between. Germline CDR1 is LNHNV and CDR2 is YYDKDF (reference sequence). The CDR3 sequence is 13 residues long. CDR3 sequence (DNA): TGTGCCACCGCTCCGGGAGCCACCGGGGAGCTGTTTTTT. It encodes CATAPGATGELFF.

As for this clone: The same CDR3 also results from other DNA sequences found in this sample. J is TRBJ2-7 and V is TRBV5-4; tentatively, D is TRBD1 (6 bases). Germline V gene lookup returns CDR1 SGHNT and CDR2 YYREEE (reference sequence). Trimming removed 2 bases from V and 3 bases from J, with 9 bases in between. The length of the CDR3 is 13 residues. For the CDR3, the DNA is TGTGCCAGCAGCTTAGCCAGGGGCTACGAGCAGTACTTC. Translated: CASSLARGYEQYF.

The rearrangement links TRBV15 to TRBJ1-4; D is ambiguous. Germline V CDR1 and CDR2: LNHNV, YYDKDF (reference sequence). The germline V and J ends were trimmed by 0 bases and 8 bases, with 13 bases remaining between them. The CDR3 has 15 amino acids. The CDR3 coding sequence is TGTGCCACCAGCAGAGATTTCGGCGGGTACGAAAAACTGTTTTTT. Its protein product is CATSRDFGGYEKLFF.

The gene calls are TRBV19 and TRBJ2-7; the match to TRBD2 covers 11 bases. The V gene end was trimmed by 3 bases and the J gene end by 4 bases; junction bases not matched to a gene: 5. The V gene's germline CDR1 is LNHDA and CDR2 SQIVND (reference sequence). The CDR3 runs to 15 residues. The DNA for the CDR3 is TGTGCCAGTAGTATGGGACTAGCGGAGATATACGAGCAGTACTTC. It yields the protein CASSMGLAEIYEQYF.

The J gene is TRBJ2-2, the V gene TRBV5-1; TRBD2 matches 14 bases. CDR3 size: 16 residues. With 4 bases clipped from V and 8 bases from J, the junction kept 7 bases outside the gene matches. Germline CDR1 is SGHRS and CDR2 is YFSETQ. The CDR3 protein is CASSIGTSGRSGELFF. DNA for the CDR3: TGCGCCAGCAGCATAGGGACTAGCGGGAGATCTGGGGAGCTGTTTTTT.

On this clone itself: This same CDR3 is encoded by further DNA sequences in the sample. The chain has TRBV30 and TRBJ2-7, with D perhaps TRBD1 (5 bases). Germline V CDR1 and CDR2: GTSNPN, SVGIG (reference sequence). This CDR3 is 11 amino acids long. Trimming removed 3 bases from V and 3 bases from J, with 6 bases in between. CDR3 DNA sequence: TGTGCCTGGAGCAGGGACTACGAGCAGTACTTC. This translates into CAWSRDYEQYF. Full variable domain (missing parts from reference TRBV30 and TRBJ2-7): SQTIHQWPATLVQPVGSPLSLECTVEGTSNPNLYWYRQAAGRGLQLLFYSVGIGQISSEVPQNLSASRPQDRQFILSSKKLLLSDSGFYLCAWSRDYEQYFGPGTRLTVT.

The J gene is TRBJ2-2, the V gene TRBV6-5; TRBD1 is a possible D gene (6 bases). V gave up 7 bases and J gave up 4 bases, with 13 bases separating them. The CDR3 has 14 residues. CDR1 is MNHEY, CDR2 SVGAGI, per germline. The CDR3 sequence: CASTTPGVTGELFF. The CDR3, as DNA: TGTGCCAGCACCACGCCAGGGGTCACCGGGGAGCTGTTTTTT.

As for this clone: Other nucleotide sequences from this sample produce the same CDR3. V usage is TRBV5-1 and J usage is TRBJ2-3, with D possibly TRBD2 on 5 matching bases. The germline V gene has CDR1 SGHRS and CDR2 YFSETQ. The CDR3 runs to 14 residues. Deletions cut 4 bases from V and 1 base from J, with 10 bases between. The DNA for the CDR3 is TGCGCCAGCAGCCCCCAAGCGGGCACAGATACGCAGTATTTT. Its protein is CASSPQAGTDTQYF. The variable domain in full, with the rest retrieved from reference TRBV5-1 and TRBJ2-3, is KAGVTQTPRYLIKTRGQQVTLSCSPISGHRSVSWYQQTPGQGLQFLFEYFSETQRNKGNFPGRFSGRQFSNSRSEMNVSTLELGDSALYLCASSPQAGTDTQYFGPGTRLTVL.

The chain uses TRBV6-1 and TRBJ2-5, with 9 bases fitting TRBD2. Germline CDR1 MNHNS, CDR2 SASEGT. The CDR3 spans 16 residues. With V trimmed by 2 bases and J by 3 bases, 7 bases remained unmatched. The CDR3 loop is CASSEKRASGKETQYF. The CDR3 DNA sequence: TGTGCCAGCAGTGAAAAAAGGGCTAGCGGGAAAGAGACCCAGTACTTC.

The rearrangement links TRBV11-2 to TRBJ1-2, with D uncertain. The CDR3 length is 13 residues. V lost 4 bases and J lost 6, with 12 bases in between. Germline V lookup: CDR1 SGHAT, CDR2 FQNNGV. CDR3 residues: CASSYRTGNGYTF. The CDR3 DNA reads TGTGCCAGCAGCTATAGGACGGGCAATGGCTACACCTTC.

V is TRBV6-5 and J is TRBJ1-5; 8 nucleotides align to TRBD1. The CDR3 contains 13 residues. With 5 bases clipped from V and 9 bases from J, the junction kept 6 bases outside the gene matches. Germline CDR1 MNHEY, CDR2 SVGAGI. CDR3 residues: CASSVDRALPQHF. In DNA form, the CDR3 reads TGTGCCAGCAGTGTGGACAGGGCGCTGCCCCAGCATTTT.

The CDR3 here is CASSDWETNEKLFF. CDR3 nucleotide sequence: TGTGCCAGCAGTGATTGGGAAACTAATGAAAAACTGTTTTTT. The chain is built from TRBV6-1 and TRBJ1-4; no definite D call. The CDR3 spans 14 residues. In germline, CDR1 is MNHNS, CDR2 SASEGT. V was clipped by 3 bases and J by 1 base, with 6 bases between them.

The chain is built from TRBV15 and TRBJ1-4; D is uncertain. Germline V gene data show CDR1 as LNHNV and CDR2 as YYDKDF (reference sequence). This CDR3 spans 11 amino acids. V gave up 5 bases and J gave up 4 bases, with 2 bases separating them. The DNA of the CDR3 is TGTGCCACCAGCCTTAATGAAAAACTGTTTTTT. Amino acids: CATSLNEKLFF.

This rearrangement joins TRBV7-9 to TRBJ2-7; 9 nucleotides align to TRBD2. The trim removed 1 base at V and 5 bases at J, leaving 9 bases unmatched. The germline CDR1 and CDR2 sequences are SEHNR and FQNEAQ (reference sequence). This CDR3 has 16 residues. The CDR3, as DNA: TGTGCCAGCAGCTTAGTTAGGCGGGAGGGGTTCCACGAGCAGTACTTC. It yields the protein CASSLVRREGFHEQYF.